The source of this TCR beta chain is a study of blood T cell repertoires in COVID-19. Per germline, CDR1 MNHEY and CDR2 SVGAGI. There are 15 residues in the CDR3. V dropped 11 bases and J dropped 8 bases, with 22 bases sitting between them. The repertoire was sequenced with immunoSEQ multiplex PCR; TCRdb's copy has only in-frame clones and lacks some. Of some 150,000 clones in the sample, over 60% were seen once. The chain joins TRBV6-5 to TRBJ1-6, with unresolved D. Sequencing used PBMCs or T cells enriched from blood (not recorded which). The receptor comes from a woman in her forties or fifties who had recovered from COVID-19. CDR3 region: CAGMGSSLKDSPLHF. CDR3 nucleotides: TGTGCCGGTATGGGCAGCTCCCTAAAAGATTCACCCCTCCACTTT.